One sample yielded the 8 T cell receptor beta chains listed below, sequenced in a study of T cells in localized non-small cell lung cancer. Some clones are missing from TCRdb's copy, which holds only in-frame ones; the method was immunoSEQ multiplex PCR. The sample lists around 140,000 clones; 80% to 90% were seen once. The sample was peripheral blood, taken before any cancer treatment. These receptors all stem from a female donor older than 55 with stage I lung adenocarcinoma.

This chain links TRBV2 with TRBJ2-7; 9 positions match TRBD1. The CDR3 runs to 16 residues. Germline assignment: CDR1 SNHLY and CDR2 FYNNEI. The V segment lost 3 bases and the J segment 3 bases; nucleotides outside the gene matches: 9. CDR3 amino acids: CASSDRMTGGDYEQYF. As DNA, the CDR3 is TGTGCCAGCAGTGATCGAATGACAGGGGGAGACTACGAGCAGTACTTC.

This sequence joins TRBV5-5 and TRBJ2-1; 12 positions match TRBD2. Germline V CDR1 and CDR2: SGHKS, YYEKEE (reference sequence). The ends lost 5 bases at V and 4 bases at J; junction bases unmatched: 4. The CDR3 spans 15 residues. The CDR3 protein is CASSSGLAGYNEQFF. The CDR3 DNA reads TGTGCCAGCAGTTCCGGACTAGCGGGGTACAATGAGCAGTTCTTC. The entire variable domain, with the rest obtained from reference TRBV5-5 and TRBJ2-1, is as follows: DAGVTQSPTHLIKTRGQQVTLRCSPISGHKSVSWYQQVLGQGPQFIFQYYEKEERGRGNFPDRFSARQFPNYSSELNVNALLLGDSALYLCASSSGLAGYNEQFFGPGTRLTVL.

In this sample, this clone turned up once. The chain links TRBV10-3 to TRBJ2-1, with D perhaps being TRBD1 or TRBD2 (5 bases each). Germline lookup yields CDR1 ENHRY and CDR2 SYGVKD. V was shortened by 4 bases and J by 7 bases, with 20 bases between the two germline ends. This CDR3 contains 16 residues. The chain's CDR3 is CAISGTGLTSLNEQFF. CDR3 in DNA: TGTGCCATCAGTGGCACGGGGCTAACCTCTTTGAATGAGCAGTTCTTC.

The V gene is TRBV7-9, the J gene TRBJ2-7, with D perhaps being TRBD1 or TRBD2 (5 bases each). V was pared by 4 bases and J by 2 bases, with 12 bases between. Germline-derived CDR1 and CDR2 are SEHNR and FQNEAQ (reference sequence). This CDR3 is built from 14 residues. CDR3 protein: CASSSSMGPYEQYF. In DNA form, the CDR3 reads TGTGCCAGCAGCTCTAGCATGGGGCCCTACGAGCAGTACTTC.

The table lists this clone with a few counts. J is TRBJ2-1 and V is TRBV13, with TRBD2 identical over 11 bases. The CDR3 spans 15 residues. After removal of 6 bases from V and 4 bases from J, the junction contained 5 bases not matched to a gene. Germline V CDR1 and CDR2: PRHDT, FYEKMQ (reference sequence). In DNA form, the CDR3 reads TGTGCCAGCAGGGCCGGGACTAGCGGATACAATGAGCAGTTCTTC. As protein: CASRAGTSGYNEQFF.

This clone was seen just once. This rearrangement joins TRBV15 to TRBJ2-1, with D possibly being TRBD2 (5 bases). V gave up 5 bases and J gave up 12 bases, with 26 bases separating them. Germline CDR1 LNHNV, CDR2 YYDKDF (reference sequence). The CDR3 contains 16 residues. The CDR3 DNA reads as TGTGCCACCAGCCCCCCGCGGGCGGGTCTCAGAGTCGGGCAGTTCTTC. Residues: CATSPPRAGLRVGQFF.

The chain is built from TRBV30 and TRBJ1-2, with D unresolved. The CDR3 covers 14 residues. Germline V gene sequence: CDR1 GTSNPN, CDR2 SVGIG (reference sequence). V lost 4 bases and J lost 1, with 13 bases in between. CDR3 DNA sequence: TGTGCCTGGATTAAGTCCACCGGTAACTATGGCTACACCTTC. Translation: CAWIKSTGNYGYTF.

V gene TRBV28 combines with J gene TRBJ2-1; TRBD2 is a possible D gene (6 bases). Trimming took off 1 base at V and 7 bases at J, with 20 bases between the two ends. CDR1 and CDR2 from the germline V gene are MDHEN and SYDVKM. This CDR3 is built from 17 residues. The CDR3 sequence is CASSLSRDREWKNEQFF. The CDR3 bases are TGTGCCAGCAGTTTATCGCGGGATCGGGAGTGGAAGAATGAGCAGTTCTTC.